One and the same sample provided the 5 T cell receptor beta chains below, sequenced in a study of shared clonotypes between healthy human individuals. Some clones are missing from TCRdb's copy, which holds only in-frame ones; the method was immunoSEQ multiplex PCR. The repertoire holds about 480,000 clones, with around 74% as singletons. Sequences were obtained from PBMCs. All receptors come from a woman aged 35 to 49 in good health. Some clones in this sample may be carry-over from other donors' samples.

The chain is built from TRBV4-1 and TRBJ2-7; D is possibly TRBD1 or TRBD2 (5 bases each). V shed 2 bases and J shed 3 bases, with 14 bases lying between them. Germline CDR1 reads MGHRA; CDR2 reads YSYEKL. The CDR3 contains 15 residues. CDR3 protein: CASSQPGTGLYEQYF. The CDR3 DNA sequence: TGCGCCAGCAGCCAACCCGGGACCGGGCTCTACGAGCAGTACTTC.

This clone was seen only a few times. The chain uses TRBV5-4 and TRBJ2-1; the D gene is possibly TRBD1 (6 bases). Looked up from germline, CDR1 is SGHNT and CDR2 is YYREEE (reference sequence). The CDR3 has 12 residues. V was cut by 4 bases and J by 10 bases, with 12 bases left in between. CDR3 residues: CASSLPGGEQFF. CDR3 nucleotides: TGTGCCAGCAGCCTTCCTGGGGGCGAGCAGTTCTTC. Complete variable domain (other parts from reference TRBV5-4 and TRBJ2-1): ETGVTQSPTHLIKTRGQQVTLRCSSQSGHNTVSWYQQALGQGPQFIFQYYREEENGRGNFPPRFSGLQFPNYSSELNVNALELDDSALYLCASSLPGGEQFFGPGTRLTVL.

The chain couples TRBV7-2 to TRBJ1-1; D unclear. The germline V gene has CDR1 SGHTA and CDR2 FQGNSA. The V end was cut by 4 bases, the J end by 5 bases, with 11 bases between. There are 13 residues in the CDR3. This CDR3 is CASSSRVGTEAFF. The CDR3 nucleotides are TGTGCCAGCAGCTCGAGGGTGGGTACTGAAGCTTTCTTT.

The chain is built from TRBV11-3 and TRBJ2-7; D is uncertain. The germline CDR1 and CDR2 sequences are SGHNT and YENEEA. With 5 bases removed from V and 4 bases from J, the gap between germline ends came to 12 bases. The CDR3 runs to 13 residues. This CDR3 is CASSLGWGYEQYF. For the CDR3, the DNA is TGTGCCAGCAGCCTCGGGTGGGGATACGAGCAGTACTTC. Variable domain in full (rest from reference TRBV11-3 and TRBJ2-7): EAGVVQSPRYKIIEKKQPVAFWCNPISGHNTLYWYLQNLGQGPELLIRYENEEAVDDSQLPKDRFSAERLKGVDSTLKIQPAELGDSAVYLCASSLGWGYEQYFGPGTRLTVT.

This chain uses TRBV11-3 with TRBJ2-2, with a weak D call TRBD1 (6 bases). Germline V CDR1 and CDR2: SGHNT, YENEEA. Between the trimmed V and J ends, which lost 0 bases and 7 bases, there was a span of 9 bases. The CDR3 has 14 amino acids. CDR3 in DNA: TGTGCCAGCAGCTTAGAGGGGGCGGACGGGGAGCTGTTTTTT. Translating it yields CASSLEGADGELFF.